The clone carrying this T cell receptor (beta chain) has a count of ten or more. Its antigen is undetermined. Between the trimmed V and J ends, which lost 4 bases and 2 bases, there was a span of 11 bases. The CDR3 has 14 amino acids. The germline gives CDR1 SGHRS, CDR2 YFSETQ. The entry originates in a study of neurological immune-mediated disorders. Time point here: longitudinal time-point 2. Study results and limitations: In HTLV-1-associated myelopathy, TCR clonal expansion was greatest, and in multiple sclerosis it was least, below healthy controls. When the repertoires were grouped phylogenetically, those of 18 of the 34 multiple sclerosis patients came together in a single cluster of related CDR3 sequences, which points to a possible repertoire-level signature.

The cDNA was produced through 5'RACE with 10-nucleotide random UMIs. A single record per CDR3 protein comes from TCRdb applying MiXCR to the 5' RACE reads. The data show 65,000 to 95,000 distinct CDR3 sequences, about 5% seen once. Sequencing was done on a sample of PBMCs. This TCR was recovered from a woman between 55 and 75 years old with multiple sclerosis. This chain links TRBV5-1 with TRBJ2-3; D call uncertain. The CDR3 spells CASSRASSTDTQYF. The CDR3 region has the DNA TGCGCCAGCAGCCGCGCGAGCTCCACAGATACGCAGTATTTT.